This T cell receptor beta chain stems from a study of CD8 T cells in ankylosing spondylitis. General study findings and limits: Reported data indicate significant enrichment of disease-linked clones within matched ankylosing spondylitis synovial fluid. Disease-linked clones were CD8+ and relatively rare in peripheral blood. Within ankylosing spondylitis blood, a TCR beta motif made up of roughly eight highly homologous variants appeared to be characteristic.

V dropped 5 bases and J dropped 0; count of bases not matched to a gene: 2. CDR3 size: 13 residues. CDR1 and CDR2 from the germline V gene are DFQATT and SNEGSKA (reference sequence). Using its own MiXCR run on the 5' RACE reads, TCRdb lists one record per CDR3 protein. The sample shows 800,000 to 900,000 distinct CDR3 sequences, roughly 12% of them seen only once. This clonotype was detected many times. Antigen specificity is unknown. The J gene is TRBJ1-1, the V gene TRBV20-1, with TRBD1 identical over 8 bases. The TCR was taken from a male donor with ankylosing spondylitis. The sample consisted of blood, either unsorted or a sorted T cell fraction (not recorded which). This chain's CDR3 is CSARTGLNTEAFF. DNA of the CDR3: TGCAGTGCTCGGACAGGGCTGAACACTGAAGCTTTCTTT.